Shown below are 5 T cell receptor beta chains from a single sample sequenced in a study of cytomegalovirus exposure and HLA in healthy donors. This PCR relied on a set of 60 Vbeta primers and 13 Jbeta primers. Measured with immunoSEQ multiplex PCR; TCRdb has only the in-frame clones, and not every one. The table lists 100,000 to 150,000 clones, under 90% of them singletons, with 2% to 2.5% in the top ten. Source material: PBMCs. The receptors originated from a middle-aged woman in good health and CMV-seronegative.

V usage is TRBV7-9 and J usage is TRBJ2-3; a weak D match, TRBD2 (7 bases). The germline V gene has CDR1 SEHNR and CDR2 FQNEAQ (reference sequence). V was shortened by 4 bases and J by 9 bases, with 26 bases between the two germline ends. The CDR3 length is 17 residues. The CDR3: CASSSTPPSGSTGTQYF. In nucleotides, the CDR3 is TGTGCCAGCAGCTCCACACCACCTAGCGGTAGCACAGGGACGCAGTATTTT. The full variable domain, in which reference TRBV7-9 and TRBJ2-3 provide the parts outside the CDR3, is DTGVSQNPRHKITKRGQNVTFRCDPISEHNRLYWYRQTLGQGPEFLTYFQNEAQLEKSRLLSDRFSAERPKGSFSTLEIQRTEQGDSAMYLCASSSTPPSGSTGTQYFGPGTRLTVL.

The chain is built from TRBV6-6 and TRBJ2-3; TRBD1 matches 8 bases. This CDR3 has 16 amino acids. Germline V lookup: CDR1 MNHNY, CDR2 SVGAGI (reference sequence). The trim removed 6 bases at V and 2 bases at J, leaving 10 bases unmatched. The CDR3 loop reads CASSRSRGPVTDTQYF. CDR3 DNA: TGTGCCAGCAGCCGCAGCAGGGGGCCGGTCACAGATACGCAGTATTTT.

V usage is TRBV21-1 and J usage is TRBJ1-3; whether TRBD1, the table's D call, matches the DNA was not checked. TRBV21-1 is reported as a pseudogene. The CDR3 extends over 13 amino acids. The DNA for the CDR3 is TGTGCCAGCAGCGTGGACAGGGCAGACACCATATATTTT. Translating gives CASSVDRADTIYF.

This clone was seen only once. The chain has TRBV28 and TRBJ1-1; 8 nucleotides align to TRBD1. Germline V gives CDR1 MDHEN, CDR2 SYDVKM. CDR3 length: 14 residues. In DNA form, the CDR3 reads TGTGCAACTCAGGGGGCGGGAGCGAACACTGAAGCTTTCTTT. Protein: CATQGAGANTEAFF.

The J gene is TRBJ2-5, the V gene TRBV12-1; the table gives TRBD2 as D, unverified against the DNA. TRBV12-1 is designated a pseudogene. This CDR3 spans 16 amino acids. The CDR3 loop reads CASSLTGLARSETQYF. As DNA, the CDR3 is TGTGCCAGCAGCTTGACCGGACTAGCTCGATCAGAGACCCAGTACTTC.